The 15 T cell receptor beta chains given below trace back to one sample, sequenced in a study of OX40 agonist ivuxolimab in advanced cancers. Clones were sequenced by immunoSEQ multiplex PCR, and TCRdb holds only the in-frame ones, with some missing. The sample carries about 68,000 clones, roughly 82% recorded once. The sample here was CD4+ or CD8+ T cells sorted from blood, taken in a trial of the OX40 agonist ivuxolimab. Every receptor here comes from an adult with an advanced solid tumor such as melanoma, head and neck, liver or kidney cancer.

V is TRBV6-1 and J is TRBJ1-5; perhaps TRBD1 as D (6 bases). CDR3 length: 15 amino acids. V gave up 8 bases and J gave up 0 bases, with 14 bases separating them. From germline, CDR1 is MNHNS and CDR2 SASEGT. In DNA form, the CDR3 reads TGTGCCAGCCGACAGGTCCTTTATAGCAATCAGCCCCAGCATTTT. Its protein product is CASRQVLYSNQPQHF.

The chain joins TRBV6-5 to TRBJ1-4; 7 bases fit TRBD1. From germline, CDR1 is MNHEY and CDR2 SVGAGI. CDR3 size: 15 residues. V trimming: 4 bases; J trimming: 8 bases; junction bases outside the gene matches: 10. The CDR3 is CASSWRRQGGEKLFF. Here the CDR3 DNA reads TGTGCCAGCAGTTGGAGGCGACAGGGAGGAGAAAAACTGTTTTTT.

The rearrangement joins TRBV5-4 to TRBJ2-2; D gene ambiguous. The germline V gene encodes CDR1 SGHNT and CDR2 YYREEE (reference sequence). Between the trimmed V and J ends, which lost 3 bases and 2 bases, there was a span of 8 bases. This CDR3 is 14 amino acids long. CDR3 loop: CASSWSSNTGELFF. In nucleotides, the CDR3 is TGTGCCAGCAGCTGGAGTAGCAACACCGGGGAGCTGTTTTTT.

The J gene is TRBJ2-7, the V gene TRBV29-1, with 9 bases that match TRBD1. CDR1 SQVTM and CDR2 ANQGSEA come from the germline V gene. CDR3 length: 14 amino acids. The ends lost 5 bases at V and 2 bases at J; junction bases unmatched: 7. In nucleotides, the CDR3 is TGCAGCGTTCACGACAGGGGGGGCGCCTACGAGCAGTACTTC. It yields the protein CSVHDRGGAYEQYF.

The chain carries TRBV10-3 and TRBJ1-1; TRBD1 might be the D (6 bases). Trimming stripped 10 bases from V and 6 bases from J, with 21 bases between. The CDR3 runs 14 residues. The germline CDR1 and CDR2 sequences are ENHRY and SYGVKD. The CDR3: CATRLTGARAEAFF. The CDR3 DNA sequence: TGTGCCACCAGGCTTACGGGGGCAAGAGCTGAAGCTTTCTTT.

The chain carries TRBV7-3 and TRBJ1-2; D unclear. Trimming left V 2 bases short and J 4 bases short, with 8 bases between. CDR3 size: 13 residues. CDR1 and CDR2 from the germline V gene are SGHTA and FQGTGA. CDR3 DNA sequence: TGTGCCAGCAGCTTAGCATCAGTCTATGGCTACACCTTC. Its translation: CASSLASVYGYTF.

The chain uses TRBV7-3 and TRBJ2-2; 8 nucleotides line up with TRBD1. The CDR3 extends over 14 amino acids. After removal of 4 bases from V and 4 bases from J, the junction contained 2 bases not matched to a gene. From germline, CDR1 is SGHTA and CDR2 FQGTGA. The CDR3 sequence is CASSSDRGTGELFF. The DNA of the CDR3 is TGTGCCAGCAGCTCCGACAGGGGCACCGGGGAGCTGTTTTTT.

This rearrangement joins TRBV6-1 to TRBJ2-1, with D possibly TRBD1 on 6 matching bases. The V gene lost 3 bases and the J gene lost 10 bases, with 16 bases spanning the gap. Germline V gives CDR1 MNHNS, CDR2 SASEGT. CDR3 length: 14 residues. The CDR3 DNA sequence: TGTGCCAGCAGTGATGGGACCAGGGGCGGCGAGCAGTTCTTC. It translates to CASSDGTRGGEQFF.

The rearrangement uses TRBV7-2 and TRBJ1-1; D is unclear. The CDR3 length is 12 residues. Germline CDR1 is SGHTA and CDR2 is FQGNSA. V was cut by 1 base and J by 7 bases, with 7 bases left in between. CDR3 amino acids: CASSLELIEAFF. In DNA form, the CDR3 reads TGTGCCAGCAGCTTAGAGCTCATTGAAGCTTTCTTT.

The CDR3 protein is CASSPRTGLNTGELFF. In nucleotides, the CDR3 is TGTGCCAGCAGCCCCCGGACAGGGCTCAACACCGGGGAGCTGTTTTTT. The chain combines TRBV11-2 with TRBJ2-2; 8 bases agree with TRBD1. The CDR3 runs to 16 residues. The germline gives CDR1 SGHAT, CDR2 FQNNGV. With 5 bases clipped from V and 2 bases from J, the junction kept 7 bases outside the gene matches.

In the case of this clone: At one end, the junction sequence differs from germline, possibly due to a read error. CDR3 residues: CASSEDPSGSSYNEQFF. CDR3 sequence (DNA): TGTGCCAGCAGCGAAGACCCTAGCGGAAGCTCCTACAATGAGCAGTTCTTC. The chain uses TRBV2 and TRBJ2-1; 7 bases fit TRBD2. The CDR3 extends over 17 amino acids. Per germline, CDR1 SNHLY and CDR2 FYNNEI. The complete variable domain, with remaining parts taken from reference TRBV2 and TRBJ2-1, reads EPEVTQTPSHQVTQMGQEVILRCVPISNHLYFYWYRQILGQKVEFLVSFYNNEISEKSEIFDDQFSVERPDGSNFTLKIRSTKLEDSAMYFCASSEDPSGSSYNEQFFGPGTRLTVL.

The rearrangement uses TRBV10-3 and TRBJ1-1; D uncertain. Germline loops: CDR1 ENHRY, CDR2 SYGVKD. Trimming took 7 bases from V and 1 from J, leaving 10 bases between them. CDR3 size: 13 residues. CDR3 bases: TGTGCCATCACCCTACAAAGGAACACTGAAGCTTTCTTT. Its translation: CAITLQRNTEAFF.

The rearrangement uses TRBV30 and TRBJ1-4, with D possibly matching TRBD1 (5 bases). Trimming shortened V by 7 bases and J by 1 base, and 10 bases separated the two germline ends. The CDR3 is 13 amino acids. The germline V gene has CDR1 GTSNPN and CDR2 SVGIG (reference sequence). CDR3 sequence (DNA): TGTGCCTTTAACAGGAGAACTAATGAAAAACTGTTTTTT. Amino acid sequence: CAFNRRTNEKLFF. Looking up the rest from reference TRBV30 and TRBJ1-4 gives the full variable domain: SQTIHQWPATLVQPVGSPLSLECTVEGTSNPNLYWYRQAAGRGLQLLFYSVGIGQISSEVPQNLSASRPQDRQFILSSKKLLLSDSGFYLCAFNRRTNEKLFFGSGTQLSVL.

Here the CDR3 DNA reads TGCGCCAGCAGCTTTGTCGTTGTAGGGGCGAACACTGAAGCTTTCTTT. Amino acids: CASSFVVVGANTEAFF. This chain joins TRBV5-1 and TRBJ1-1, with D possibly being TRBD1 (5 bases). The CDR3 consists of 16 residues. Germline-derived CDR1 and CDR2 are SGHRS and YFSETQ. Trimming shortened V by 2 bases and J by 1 base, and 15 bases separated the two germline ends.

This clone has a handful of counts. V is TRBV4-2 and J is TRBJ2-1, with 12 nucleotides matching TRBD2. The CDR3 has 15 residues. The V and J ends lost 6 bases and 7 bases, in that order; junction bases with no gene match: 7. Germline-derived CDR1 and CDR2 are LGHNA and YNFKEQ. The CDR3 is CASSPGTSGYNEQFF. As DNA, the CDR3 is TGTGCCAGCAGTCCCGGGACTAGCGGGTATAATGAGCAGTTCTTC.